The clone carrying this T cell receptor (beta chain) appeared once. Its antigen is unknown. TCRdb's table, derived via immunoSEQ multiplex PCR, lists solely in-frame clones and lacks some. This table has approximately 120,000 clones, 90% appearing once. The data were obtained in a study of T cell responses to AZD1222 COVID-19 vaccine. The wider study: Second-dose timings of about 4 or about 12 weeks were pooled. Findings and caveats of the study: Two AZD1222 administrations were followed by greater Spike-specific TCR breadth and depth. With dominance at 160-218 and 743-854, vaccine-associated CD4 TCRs spanned spike. In all cases, repertoires were sampled only after the peak T cell response.

The sample here was peripheral blood, taken on day 0 of AZD1222 vaccination. This receptor was identified in an adult in good health.

This CDR3 reads CASSFLAGEGSYEQYF. The CDR3 coding sequence is TGTGCCAGCAGTTTCCTAGCGGGAGAAGGGTCCTACGAGCAGTACTTC. The chain combines TRBV6-5 with TRBJ2-7; 10 bases fit TRBD2. Germline V gives CDR1 MNHEY, CDR2 SVGAGI. The CDR3 is 16 amino acids. With V trimmed by 4 bases and J by 1 base, 7 bases remained unmatched.